This passage covers 30 T cell receptor beta chains from one sample sequenced in a study of CD8 T cells in ankylosing spondylitis (dated by TCRdb to about 2017). The library was made by 5' RACE. Instrument on record: Illumina HiSeq 2500. The raw public reads went through TCRdb reprocessing: fastp at Q25, MiXCR clone calling, in-frame beta chains kept. CDR3 protein sequences are deduplicated, and each keeps its most common genes and DNA. The sample table lists some 120,000 distinct CDR3 sequences, roughly an eighth of them with a count of one. The ten largest make up 3% of the sample. The sample consisted of blood, either unsorted or a sorted T cell fraction (not recorded which). The receptors were gathered from a female donor with ankylosing spondylitis or in good health (not recorded which).

This clonotype was picked up many times. The chain employs TRBV29-1 and TRBJ1-2; 8 positions agree with TRBD1. With 4 bases clipped from V and 4 bases from J, the junction kept 2 bases outside the gene matches. There are 12 residues in the CDR3. Germline CDR1 reads SQVTM; CDR2 reads ANQGSEA. CDR3 coding DNA: TGCAGCGTTGGGACAGGGAGCTATGGCTACACCTTC. Its translation is CSVGTGSYGYTF.

The chain couples TRBV5-1 to TRBJ2-2, with 7 positions matching TRBD1. CDR3 size: 14 residues. Germline CDR1 reads SGHRS; CDR2 reads YFSETQ. Trimming at V came to 7 bases and at J to 4 bases, leaving 7 bases not matched to a gene. Here the CDR3 DNA reads TGCGCCAGCCACGACAGGGTCGGCACCGGGGAGCTGTTTTTT. It translates to CASHDRVGTGELFF.

There are many counts of this clonotype. The chain couples TRBV10-3 to TRBJ2-6; D ambiguous. In germline, CDR1 is ENHRY, CDR2 SYGVKD. The CDR3 runs to 14 residues. V dropped 3 bases and J dropped 13 bases, with 16 bases sitting between them. In DNA form, the CDR3 reads TGTGCCATCAGTGAAGTGAAGACCGTTGGGGTCCTGACTTTC. Protein: CAISEVKTVGVLTF.

This clonotype has just a few counts. V gene TRBV27 combines with J gene TRBJ2-7, with D possibly being TRBD1 (5 bases). The CDR3 has 15 amino acids. Germline values: CDR1 MNHEY, CDR2 SMNVEV (reference sequence). V gave up 0 bases and J gave up 5 bases, with 14 bases separating them. DNA for the CDR3: TGTGCCAGCAGTTTATCGGGGCCTCGTTGGGACGAGCAGTACTTC. It yields the protein CASSLSGPRWDEQYF.

As concerns this clonotype: A much larger clone differs from this one at a single base, so this may be a read error. V usage is TRBV12-3 or TRBV12-4 and J usage is TRBJ2-2, with TRBD2 matching over 10 bases. The V and J ends lost 6 bases and 6 bases, in that order; junction bases with no gene match: 7. This CDR3 is 15 amino acids long. Here the CDR3 reads CASSNSGGFSGELFF. For the CDR3, the DNA is TGTGCCAGCAGCAATAGCGGGGGGTTCTCCGGGGAGCTGTTTTTT.

The chain recombines TRBV12-3 or TRBV12-4 with TRBJ1-2; 7 bases fit TRBD1. The ends lost 6 bases at V and 0 bases at J; junction bases unmatched: 10. The CDR3 is 16 residues long. The DNA of the CDR3 is TGTGCCAGCAGCACCCCGGGACAGTTGACTAACTATGGCTACACCTTC. Its translation: CASSTPGQLTNYGYTF.

This clonotype has more than one count but fewer than ten. The genes are TRBV9 and TRBJ2-3; 15 bases line up with TRBD2. V gave up 3 bases and J gave up 0 bases; unmatched junction bases: 5. Germline V gives CDR1 SGDLS, CDR2 YYNGEE. The length of the CDR3 is 18 residues. The CDR3 region is CASSAGTSGGTSTDTQYF. As DNA, the CDR3 is TGTGCCAGCAGCGCCGGGACTAGCGGGGGGACTAGCACAGATACGCAGTATTTT.

This clonotype was counted many times. The chain's CDR3 is CAWSVRLAGDNEQFF. The CDR3, as DNA: TGTGCCTGGAGTGTACGACTAGCGGGAGATAATGAGCAGTTCTTC. V usage is TRBV30 and J usage is TRBJ2-1; 12 nucleotides line up with TRBD2. The CDR3 length is 15 residues. Germline trimming cut 0 bases from V and 7 bases from J; bases unmatched to any gene: 4. Germline-derived CDR1 and CDR2 are GTSNPN and SVGIG (reference sequence).

This clonotype was counted many times. The CDR3 DNA reads as TGCGCCAGCAACAGGGGTTTCAGTGAGCAGTTCTTC. Translating it yields CASNRGFSEQFF. The chain employs TRBV5-1 and TRBJ2-1, with 7 bases fitting TRBD1. The V gene's germline CDR1 is SGHRS and CDR2 YFSETQ. The CDR3 runs 12 residues. V lost 6 bases and J lost 9; bases outside the gene matches: 6.

This clonotype was recorded at least ten times. CDR3 nucleotides: TGTGCCAGCAGCTTACCGGGGGGCACTGAAGCTTTCTTT. Encoded protein: CASSLPGGTEAFF. The chain uses TRBV7-2 and TRBJ1-1, with D tentatively TRBD1 (5 bases). CDR3 length: 13 residues. Deletions cut 2 bases from V and 4 bases from J, with 8 bases between. Germline V CDR1 and CDR2: SGHTA, FQGNSA.

This clonotype has just one count. The chain employs TRBV12-3 or TRBV12-4 and TRBJ2-6; D possibly corresponds to TRBD1 (5 bases). V was clipped by 3 bases and J by 0 bases, with 12 bases between them. This CDR3 has 17 amino acids. Written as DNA, the CDR3 is TGTGCCAGCAGTTTGGTCAGGGATATCTCTGGGGCCAACGTCCTGACTTTC. The encoded protein is CASSLVRDISGANVLTF.

This clonotype turned up a few times. This chain links TRBV15 with TRBJ1-5; no reliable D call. There are 13 residues in the CDR3. The germline V gene has CDR1 LNHNV and CDR2 YYDKDF (reference sequence). Trimming shortened V by 5 bases and J by 1 base, and 6 bases separated the two germline ends. The CDR3: CATSRQSNQPQHF. The CDR3 region has the DNA TGTGCCACCAGCCGGCAGAGCAATCAGCCCCAGCATTTT.

In this sample, this clonotype turned up many times. The chain couples TRBV7-9 to TRBJ2-2; TRBD1 might be the D (5 bases). The CDR3 sequence is 14 residues long. From germline, CDR1 is SEHNR and CDR2 FQNEAQ (reference sequence). Trimming removed 4 bases from V and 7 bases from J, with 13 bases in between. CDR3 region: CASSSKQENGELFF. The DNA for the CDR3 is TGTGCCAGCAGCTCGAAACAGGAAAACGGGGAGCTGTTTTTT.

The rearrangement uses TRBV27 and TRBJ2-7; TRBD1 matches at 7 bases. The trim removed 5 bases at V and 4 bases at J, leaving 8 bases unmatched. This CDR3 is 14 amino acids long. The germline V gene encodes CDR1 MNHEY and CDR2 SMNVEV (reference sequence). CDR3 protein: CASSTDRDDYEQYF. The CDR3 DNA sequence: TGTGCCAGCAGTACCGACAGGGACGATTACGAGCAGTACTTC.

This clonotype was seen ten or more times. This rearrangement joins TRBV12-3 or TRBV12-4 to TRBJ2-7; D may be TRBD1 or TRBD2 (5 bases each). V shed 5 bases and J shed 6 bases, with 17 bases lying between them. CDR3 length: 14 residues. CDR3 in DNA: TGTGCCAGCAGTCCATGGGACGGAAGCGGCGAGCAGTACTTC. Protein sequence: CASSPWDGSGEQYF.

This clonotype was seen repeatedly, ten times or more. The gene calls are TRBV20-1 and TRBJ1-1; no reliable D call. V was trimmed by 6 bases and J by 0 bases, leaving 17 bases between them. Germline CDR1 and CDR2: DFQATT and SNEGSKA (reference sequence). This CDR3 is 15 amino acids long. In DNA, the CDR3 is TGCAGTGCGAAGAGGTCGGGCACAGTGAACACTGAAGCTTTCTTT. As protein: CSAKRSGTVNTEAFF.

This clonotype was observed at least ten times. The genes are TRBV24-1 and TRBJ2-3; tentative D call: TRBD2 (6 bases). Trimming cost V 7 bases and J 3 bases, with 19 bases left between them. This CDR3 comprises 16 residues. Germline CDR1 reads KGHDR; CDR2 reads SFDVKD. CDR3 residues: CATRRVQCGETDTQYF. In DNA form, the CDR3 reads TGTGCCACCAGGAGGGTGCAGTGCGGGGAGACAGATACGCAGTATTTT.

This clonotype was counted at least ten times. J is TRBJ1-1 and V is TRBV12-3 or TRBV12-4, with a possible D match to TRBD1 (6 bases). CDR3 length: 14 amino acids. Trimming left V 6 bases short and J 1 base short, with 12 bases between. The CDR3, as DNA: TGTGCCAGCAGCGGCCGGGACAAGAACACTGAAGCTTTCTTT. Protein product: CASSGRDKNTEAFF.

This chain uses TRBV7-9 with TRBJ2-5; D is unclear. There are 13 residues in the CDR3. Germline values: CDR1 SEHNR, CDR2 FQNEAQ (reference sequence). Trimming cost V 1 base and J 6 bases, with 9 bases left between them. The CDR3 coding sequence is TGTGCCAGCAGCTTAGGAACCTCCCAGACCCAGTACTTC. Protein product: CASSLGTSQTQYF.

This clonotype was recorded many times. CDR3 in DNA: TGCAGTGCTAGGGGCTCCTACGAGCAGTACTTC. Translation gives CSARGSYEQYF. The chain combines TRBV20-1 with TRBJ2-7; D unclear. Germline CDR1 DFQATT, CDR2 SNEGSKA (reference sequence). Trimming pared 3 bases from V and 0 bases from J, leaving 3 bases between. This CDR3 comprises 11 residues.

This clonotype appeared many times. The chain employs TRBV6-1 and TRBJ1-6, with D possibly being TRBD1 (6 bases). The CDR3 extends over 15 amino acids. Germline values: CDR1 MNHNS, CDR2 SASEGT. V lost 6 bases, J lost 7 bases, and 16 bases lay in between. The CDR3 spells CASRDLQGRNSPLHF. The CDR3 DNA is TGTGCCAGCAGAGACTTACAGGGTCGGAATTCACCCCTCCACTTT.

This clonotype was seen a handful of times. The chain is built from TRBV5-1 and TRBJ2-7, with TRBD1 matching over 9 bases. Germline CDR1 is SGHRS and CDR2 is YFSETQ. After removal of 0 bases from V and 4 bases from J, the junction contained 5 bases not matched to a gene. The CDR3 totals 15 residues. The CDR3 protein is CASSLGQGGGYEQYF. DNA of the CDR3: TGCGCCAGCAGCTTGGGACAGGGGGGAGGTTACGAGCAGTACTTC.

V gene TRBV20-1 combines with J gene TRBJ2-1, with TRBD2 matching over 7 bases. This CDR3 contains 12 residues. J was trimmed by 6 bases and V by 8 bases; bases with no gene match: 7. Germline CDR1 DFQATT, CDR2 SNEGSKA (reference sequence). The CDR3 nucleotides are TGCAGTCCTTTGGGAGGGATCAATGAGCAGTTCTTC. Its protein is CSPLGGINEQFF.

The chain couples TRBV5-1 to TRBJ1-4; the D gene is possibly TRBD1 (5 bases). CDR1 is SGHRS and CDR2 is YFSETQ in the germline V gene. The CDR3 loop spans 16 amino acids. V lost 4 bases and J 0 bases, leaving 13 bases between the germline ends. The chain's CDR3 is CASSRIGTSTNEKLFF. Written as DNA, the CDR3 is TGCGCCAGCAGCCGAATTGGGACCTCAACTAATGAAAAACTGTTTTTT.

The CDR3 nucleotides are TGTGCCAGCAGCTCCGGGACTAGCGGAACCGGGGAGCTGTTTTTT. Protein product: CASSSGTSGTGELFF. The chain carries TRBV7-2 and TRBJ2-2; 11 nucleotides match TRBD2. Germline V lookup: CDR1 SGHTA, CDR2 FQGNSA. This CDR3 region has 15 residues. The trim removed 4 bases at V and 5 bases at J, leaving 3 bases unmatched. Complete variable domain (other parts from reference TRBV7-2 and TRBJ2-2): GAGVSQSPSNKVTEKGKDVELRCDPISGHTALYWYRQSLGQGLEFLIYFQGNSAPDKSGLPSDRFSAERTGGSVSTLTIQRTQQEDSAVYLCASSSGTSGTGELFFGEGSRLTVL.

A single count supports this clonotype. Being one base from a much bigger clone, this may be a read error. V gene TRBV9 combines with J gene TRBJ2-3, with no clear D. The V gene's germline CDR1 is SGDLS and CDR2 YYNGEE. There are 14 residues in the CDR3. The CDR3 DNA reads as TGTGCCAGCAGCACCCAAGGACGGGCAGATGCGCAGTATTTT. Its protein is CASSTQGRADAQYF.

This chain joins TRBV25-1 and TRBJ2-1; D is unresolved. The germline V and J ends were trimmed by 7 bases and 4 bases, with 5 bases remaining between them. Germline CDR1 and CDR2: MGHDK and SYGVNS. This CDR3 is built from 11 residues. The CDR3 nucleotides are TGTGCCAGCACTCTTTACAATGAGCAGTTCTTC. Translation: CASTLYNEQFF.

This chain connects TRBV7-8 to TRBJ2-7; D is unresolved. Germline V lookup: CDR1 SGHVS, CDR2 FQNEAQ. Trimming left V 4 bases short and J 6 bases short, with 7 bases between. This CDR3 has 11 residues. CDR3 sequence reads: CASSSQVEQYF. CDR3 nucleotides: TGTGCCAGCAGCTCGCAGGTCGAGCAGTACTTC.

The chain employs TRBV20-1 and TRBJ1-1; D remains ambiguous. The CDR3 runs to 12 residues. V dropped 5 bases and J dropped 1 base, with 8 bases sitting between them. The germline V gene has CDR1 DFQATT and CDR2 SNEGSKA (reference sequence). The CDR3 DNA reads as TGCAGTGCTTACACGTCGAACACTGAAGCTTTCTTT. Translating gives CSAYTSNTEAFF.

The sample holds a few counts of this clonotype. The chain joins TRBV7-8 to TRBJ2-5; 10 nucleotides agree with TRBD1. J gave up 4 bases and V 5 bases, and 7 bases lay outside the gene matches. The CDR3 contains 15 residues. Per the germline V gene, CDR1 is SGHVS and CDR2 is FQNEAQ. In DNA form, the CDR3 reads TGTGCCAGCAGCGTCCGGGACAGGGGAGTAGAGACCCAGTACTTC. Translating gives CASSVRDRGVETQYF.